The entry below describes one TCR beta chain. The record originates from a study of blood T cell repertoires in COVID-19. Libraries were prepared by immunoSEQ multiplex PCR; TCRdb keeps only in-frame clonotypes and omits some of them. The sample shows 61,000 or so clones, about 91% of them seen only once. V was pared by 0 bases and J by 4 bases, with 2 bases of the junction left unmatched. The CDR3 is made up of 15 amino acids. In germline, CDR1 is SGHVS, CDR2 FNYEAQ. The sequenced sample consisted of peripheral blood. The receptor's source is an elderly woman with active COVID-19. The chain uses TRBV7-6 and TRBJ2-2; 7 bases align to TRBD1. In DNA, the CDR3 is TGTGCCAGCAGCTTAGCACAGGGGCTCACCGGGGAGCTGTTTTTT. It specifies CASSLAQGLTGELFF.